This T cell receptor (beta chain) is from a study of vaccination and CD4 T cells after COVID-19. Study information: Following dose two, a median approximately 74 days (range 14 to 241) passed before post-vaccine samples were taken.

To note about this clonotype: Antigen unknown.

CDR1 and CDR2 (germline): MDHEN, SYDVKM. There are 13 residues in the CDR3. Trimming removed 4 bases from V and 5 bases from J, with 12 bases in between. The treatment is: roughly 11-day PBMC culture with coronavirus spike peptide pools or control peptides (ViraFEST assay). Prior to the COVID-19 pandemic (2011-2018), the unexposed donor's CD4+ T cells were collected. First, ViraFEST expanded antigen-specific T cells with peptide pools, and next it sequenced the TCRs. PBMCs, plated at roughly 2 million per well, were grown in the presence of approximately 10 IU/ml IL-2 and roughly 9.6 ug/ml peptide pools. Both SARS-CoV-2 S/N and four cold-coronavirus spikes were used, cells permitting, to probe CD4+ T cells of unexposed donors. Cultured CD4+ T-cell DNA underwent Oncomine TCR Beta short-read sequencing. The source of extracted genomic DNA was cultured CD4+ T cells. One entry per CDR3 protein, called by TCRdb with MiXCR from the PCR reads. The table has some 11,000 distinct CDR3 sequences, 25% to 30% seen once.

V usage is TRBV28 and J usage is TRBJ2-7; possibly TRBD1 for D (5 bases). The TCR originated in a human donor in good health. Specimen: CD4+ T cells from blood, cultured in vitro. The CDR3 spells CASSSPSGNEQYF. The CDR3 bases are TGTGCCAGCAGTTCGCCCTCAGGGAACGAGCAGTACTTC.